A single T cell receptor (beta chain) is shown here with its context. The antigen this receptor binds is unknown. Per-base quality was not reported, and no clone a single base away is much larger than it. The same CDR3 is also encoded by other DNA sequences in this sample. The CDR3 regions of human TCRbeta chains were subjected to immunosequencing. Concerning the study's data processing: Repertoire TCRs were checked for matches against a reference library of SARS-CoV-2-specific TCRs that had been generated using the MIRA antigen-specificity platform. Breadth was defined as the fraction of unique TCRs that were SARS-CoV-2-associated. Depth was defined as the fraction of total T cells that were SARS-CoV-2-associated. Each spike-specific TCR was assigned to its reactive spike region and to a CD4 or CD8 class using the MIRA data. Log10-transformed breadth and depth values were compared by one-way ANOVA with Sidak's multiple comparisons tests. TCRdb took over this immuneACCESS table, retaining in-frame rearrangements with V and J assigned. Such tables are incomplete; in checked studies, under half of the missing clones stem from an unresolved V gene, and the remainder is unexplained. V and J calls and clone size follow that table, whereas D and trimming were derived from the DNA. The sample data list 140,000 to 150,000 clones, and around nine tenths of these were observed just once. In total, the top ten clones hold roughly 5% of the sample.

The data were obtained in a study of T cell responses to AZD1222 COVID-19 vaccine (dated by TCRdb to 2020 to 2023). Looking at the study overall: AZD1222 recipients given second doses at about 4 weeks or at about 12 weeks were pooled, since spike-specific TCR depth and breadth were not found to differ between the two schedules. TCR sequencing covered over 230 trial participants: approximately 200 given two doses of AZD1222 and 26 given two doses of MenACWY control vaccine. Trial participants were enrolled by age into 18-55, 56-69 and 70-plus year subgroups, with around 140, 26 and 57 TCR-sequenced participants respectively.

This specimen's time point label, interpreted: baseline before first vaccination. Samples from vaccinated people were obtained from the UK trials COV001 and COV002, which included a single-blind randomized controlled phase 2/3 trial of AZD1222 (ChAdOx1 nCoV-19) in healthy adults. For TCRbeta chain sequencing, PBMC samples from trial participants were taken at day 0 and at day 28 after the second dose. The CDR3, from cysteine to phenylalanine, totals 11 residues. This entry keeps only the CDR3 DNA: 33 bases, framed from base 1. The germline V gene supplies CDR1 SGHTA and CDR2 FQGNSA. Deletion took 5 bases off V and 7 bases off J, with a span of 9 bases between the germline ends. Overall study results and their limits: Only five to seven AZD1222 recipients were SARS-CoV-2 seropositive at baseline, limiting conclusions about previously exposed vaccinees. Most participants were white British and females outnumbered males, and the authors suggested that clonal diversity may have been underestimated. Because no samples from the day 14 peak response were available, repertoires could be characterized only after the peak T cell response. The 56-69-year group was small, and its depth increase did not reach significance, likely because of low power. Reportedly, almost half of the unique spike-specific TCRs recognized epitopes lying outside the regions that are mutated in the B.1.351 and B.1.1.7 variants. After two AZD1222 doses, both the breadth and the depth of spike-specific TCRs were significantly higher than at day 0 and than in MenACWY recipients. The vaccine-associated CD4 TCRs covered the entire spike protein, and the dominant responses fell in regions 160-218 and 743-854.

Sequences were derived from peripheral blood, sampled on day 0 of AZD1222 vaccination. The sequence joins TRBV7-2 to TRBJ2-7; no D gene is confidently identified. This receptor was obtained from an adult in good health. CDR3 loop: CASSLLTEQYF. The DNA reads as follows: TGTGCCAGCAGCCTCCTGACGGAGCAGTACTTC. The full variable domain, completed from the reference TRBV7-2 and TRBJ2-7 proteins outside the CDR3, reads GAGVSQSPSNKVTEKGKDVELRCDPISGHTALYWYRQSLGQGLEFLIYFQGNSAPDKSGLPSDRFSAERTGGSVSTLTIQRTQQEDSAVYLCASSLLTEQYFGPGTRLTVT.